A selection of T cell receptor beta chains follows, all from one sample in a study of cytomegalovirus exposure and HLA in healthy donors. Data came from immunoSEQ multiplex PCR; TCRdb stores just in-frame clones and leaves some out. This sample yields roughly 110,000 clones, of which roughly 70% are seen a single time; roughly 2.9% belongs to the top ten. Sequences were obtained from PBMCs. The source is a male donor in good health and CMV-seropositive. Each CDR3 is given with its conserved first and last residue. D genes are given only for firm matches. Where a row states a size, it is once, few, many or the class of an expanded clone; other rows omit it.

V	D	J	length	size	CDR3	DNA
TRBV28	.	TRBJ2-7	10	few	CASRRYEQYF	TGTGCCAGCAGGAGATACGAGCAGTACTTC
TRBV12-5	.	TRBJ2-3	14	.	CASGTAGRPDTQYF	TGTGCTAGTGGTACCGCGGGGCGCCCGGATACGCAGTATTTT
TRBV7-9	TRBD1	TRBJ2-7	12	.	CSTTGETGEQYF	TGTTCCACGACAGGGGAAACCGGGGAGCAGTACTTC
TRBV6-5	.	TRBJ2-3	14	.	CASSYSRTLRTQYF	TGTGCCAGCAGTTACTCGAGGACTCTGCGTACGCAGTATTTT
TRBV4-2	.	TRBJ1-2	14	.	CASSQGDWEGGYTF	TGTGCCAGCAGCCAAGGGGACTGGGAAGGGGGCTACACCTTC
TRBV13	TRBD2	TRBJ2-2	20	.	CASSLMGLAGVLLGTGELFF	TGTGCCAGCAGCTTAATGGGACTAGCGGGAGTTTTACTCGGGACCGGGGAGCTGTTTTTT
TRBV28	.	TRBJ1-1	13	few	CASSLWSGSEAFF	TGTGCCAGCAGTTTATGGTCTGGGAGTGAAGCTTTCTTT
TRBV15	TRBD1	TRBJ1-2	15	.	CATSGTGGRGYGYTF	TGTGCCACCAGCGGAACAGGGGGCCGCGGCTATGGCTACACCTTC
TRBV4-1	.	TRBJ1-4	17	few	CASSQESGGGTNEKLFF	TGCGCCAGCAGCCAAGAATCGGGGGGGGGAACTAATGAAAAACTGTTTTTT
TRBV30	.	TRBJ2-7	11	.	CAVDSTYEQYF	TGTGCCGTAGACTCCACCTACGAGCAGTACTTC
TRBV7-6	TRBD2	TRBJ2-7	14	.	CASSLGGEGYEQYF	TGTGCCAGCAGCTTAGGAGGGGAGGGGTACGAGCAGTACTTC
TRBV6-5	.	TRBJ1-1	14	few	CASSPEQGIVEAFF	TGTGCCAGCAGTCCCGAGCAGGGGATCGTTGAAGCTTTCTTT
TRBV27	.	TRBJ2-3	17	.	CASSLLPRTPHTDTQYF	TGTGCCAGCAGTTTATTACCCCGCACCCCACACACAGATACGCAGTATTTT
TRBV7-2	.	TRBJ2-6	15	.	CASSLARSGANVLTF	TGTGCCAGCAGCTTAGCGAGGTCTGGGGCCAACGTCCTGACTTTC
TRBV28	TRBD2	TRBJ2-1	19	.	CASSLFPSGGLSSYNEQFF	TGTGCCAGCAGTTTATTCCCCTCGGGAGGCCTGAGCTCCTACAATGAGCAGTTCTTC
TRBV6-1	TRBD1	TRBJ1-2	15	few	CASSPQGAGNYGYTF	TGTGCCAGCAGTCCCCAGGGGGCTGGGAACTATGGCTACACCTTC
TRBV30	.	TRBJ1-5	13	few	CAWSVQGNQPQHF	TGTGCCTGGAGTGTACAGGGTAATCAGCCCCAGCATTTT
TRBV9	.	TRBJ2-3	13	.	CASSAPDWKVQYF	TGTGCCAGCAGCGCACCCGACTGGAAGGTACAGTATTTT
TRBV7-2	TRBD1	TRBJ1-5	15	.	CASSPLTGPNQPQHF	TGTGCCAGCAGCCCATTGACAGGGCCAAATCAGCCCCAGCATTTT
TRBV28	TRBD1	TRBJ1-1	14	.	CASSLQGAGTEAFF	TGTGCCAGCAGTCTACAGGGGGCCGGCACTGAAGCTTTCTTT
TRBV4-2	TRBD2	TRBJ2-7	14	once	CASSPGTSEDEQYF	TGTGCCAGCAGCCCAGGGACTAGCGAGGACGAGCAGTACTTC
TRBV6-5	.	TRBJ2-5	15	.	CASSRPGTPGETQYF	TGTGCCAGCTCCCGGCCGGGGACACCGGGGGAGACCCAGTACTTC
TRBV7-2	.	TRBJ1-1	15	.	CASSPWGGMNTEAFF	TGTGCCAGCAGCCCCTGGGGAGGAATGAACACTGAAGCTTTCTTT
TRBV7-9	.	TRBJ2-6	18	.	CASNPPGSSLSGANVLTF	TGTGCCAGCAACCCACCGGGGTCATCCCTCTCTGGGGCCAACGTCCTGACTTTC
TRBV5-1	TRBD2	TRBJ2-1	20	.	CASSSKTGGRAGAEYNEQFF	TGCGCCAGCAGCTCAAAGACTGGCGGGAGGGCCGGTGCAGAATACAATGAGCAGTTCTTC
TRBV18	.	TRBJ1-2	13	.	CASSPGPNYGYTF	TGTGCCAGCTCACCAGGGCCGAACTATGGCTACACCTTC
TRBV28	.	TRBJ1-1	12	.	CASSNTLRGAFF	TGTGCCAGCAGTAATACCCTAAGAGGAGCTTTCTTT
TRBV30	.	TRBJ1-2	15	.	CAWSATGHRNYGYTF	TGTGCCTGGAGTGCCACAGGACACAGGAACTATGGCTACACCTTC
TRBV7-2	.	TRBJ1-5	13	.	CASSLQGNQPQHF	TGTGCCAGCAGCCTACAGGGCAATCAGCCCCAGCATTTT
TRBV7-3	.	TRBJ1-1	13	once	CASSYGRRERAFF	TGTGCCAGCAGCTACGGACGGAGGGAACGAGCTTTCTTT
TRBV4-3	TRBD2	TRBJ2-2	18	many	CASSPGLAGGPDTGELFF	TGCGCCAGCAGCCCTGGACTAGCGGGGGGTCCCGACACCGGGGAGCTGTTTTTT
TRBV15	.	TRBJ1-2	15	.	CATSREGGSTYGYTF	TGTGCCACCAGCAGAGAGGGAGGGTCGACCTATGGCTACACCTTC
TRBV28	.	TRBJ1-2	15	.	CASRTPNRANYGYTF	TGTGCCAGCAGGACACCTAACAGGGCTAACTATGGCTACACCTTC
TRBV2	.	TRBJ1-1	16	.	CASSPLLGVGNTEAFF	TGTGCCAGCAGTCCCCTCTTAGGAGTGGGGAACACTGAAGCTTTCTTT
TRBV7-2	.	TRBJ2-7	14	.	CATRRGEATYEQYF	TGTGCCACCCGGCGGGGTGAGGCAACCTACGAGCAGTACTTC
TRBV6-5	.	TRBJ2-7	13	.	CASTDAASYEQYF	TGTGCCAGCACCGACGCGGCGTCCTACGAGCAGTACTTC
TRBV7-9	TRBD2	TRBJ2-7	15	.	CASSSASGRAGEQYF	TGTGCCAGCAGCTCCGCTAGCGGGAGGGCGGGCGAGCAGTACTTC
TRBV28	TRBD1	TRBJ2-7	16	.	CASSYDRGLEVNEQYF	TGTGCCAGCAGTTATGACAGGGGTCTTGAGGTGAACGAGCAGTACTTC
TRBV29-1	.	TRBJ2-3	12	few	CSVEDSPSTQYF	TGCAGCGTTGAAGATAGCCCCAGTACGCAGTATTTT
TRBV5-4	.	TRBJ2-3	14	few	CASSFGQSTDTQYF	TGTGCCAGCAGCTTCGGACAGAGCACAGATACGCAGTATTTT
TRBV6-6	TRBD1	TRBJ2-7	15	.	CASSSPGQGSYEQYF	TGTGCCAGCAGTTCGCCGGGACAGGGGTCCTACGAGCAGTACTTC
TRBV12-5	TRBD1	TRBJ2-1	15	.	CASGLVQGPHNEQFF	TGTGCTAGTGGTTTGGTACAGGGGCCGCACAATGAGCAGTTCTTC
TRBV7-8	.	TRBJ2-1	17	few	CASSPPYPEIKYNEQFF	TGTGCCAGCAGCCCTCCCTACCCCGAAATAAAGTACAATGAGCAGTTCTTC
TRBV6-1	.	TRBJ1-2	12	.	CASLGQNYGYTF	TGTGCCAGCCTGGGGCAGAACTATGGCTACACCTTC
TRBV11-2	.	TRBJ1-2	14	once	CASSFVGADYGYTF	TGTGCCAGCAGCTTTGTGGGGGCGGACTATGGCTACACCTTC
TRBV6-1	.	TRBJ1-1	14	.	CASSVVYRAAEAFF	TGTGCCAGCAGTGTGGTGTACAGGGCGGCTGAAGCTTTCTTT
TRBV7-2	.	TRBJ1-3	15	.	CASSSRGTLGNTIYF	TGTGCCAGCAGCTCCCGCGGGACTCTCGGAAACACCATATATTTT
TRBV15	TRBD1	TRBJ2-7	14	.	CATSRGTQGHEQYF	TGTGCCACCAGCAGAGGGACACAGGGGCACGAGCAGTACTTC
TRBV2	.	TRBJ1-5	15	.	CASSVYRDSNQPQHF	TGTGCCAGCAGTGTCTACAGGGATAGCAATCAGCCCCAGCATTTT
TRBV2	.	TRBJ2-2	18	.	CASSEDLGLTGRAGELFF	TGTGCCAGCAGTGAGGATCTAGGTCTGACGGGTCGGGCCGGGGAGCTGTTTTTT
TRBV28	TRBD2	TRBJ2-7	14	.	CASRPRGGRYEQYF	TGTGCCAGCAGGCCCCGGGGAGGGCGCTACGAGCAGTACTTC
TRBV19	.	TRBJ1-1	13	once	CASSMGRGTEAFF	TGTGCCAGTAGTATGGGTCGGGGCACTGAAGCTTTCTTT
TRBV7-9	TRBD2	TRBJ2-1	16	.	CASKGTSGRAAHEQFF	TGTGCCAGCAAGGGGACTAGCGGGAGGGCCGCCCATGAGCAGTTCTTC
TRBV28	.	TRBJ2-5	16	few	CASINEGPFRGETQYF	TGTGCCAGCATCAACGAGGGCCCCTTCCGAGGGGAGACCCAGTACTTC
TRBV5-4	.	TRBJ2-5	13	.	CASSRGGQETQYF	TGTGCCAGCAGCAGGGGGGGCCAAGAGACCCAGTACTTC
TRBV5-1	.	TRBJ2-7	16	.	CASSLGGTHSSYEQYF	TGCGCCAGCAGCTTGGGTGGCACACACAGCTCCTACGAGCAGTACTTC
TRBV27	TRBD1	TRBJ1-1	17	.	CASSPGQGATSNTEAFF	TGTGCCAGCAGTCCGGGACAGGGGGCGACCTCGAACACTGAAGCTTTCTTT
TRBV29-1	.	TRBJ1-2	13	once	CSAREGLNYGYTF	TGCAGCGCGCGGGAAGGCCTCAACTATGGCTACACCTTC
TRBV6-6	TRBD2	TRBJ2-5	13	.	CASSPGGGETQYF	TGTGCCAGCAGTCCCGGGGGGGGAGAGACCCAGTACTTC
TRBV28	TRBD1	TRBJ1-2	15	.	CASRLTGTGGGGYTF	TGTGCCAGCAGGCTCACCGGGACAGGGGGCGGTGGCTACACCTTC